The rows below give T cell receptor beta chains drawn from one sample of a study of CD8 T cells in Susac syndrome. TCRdb reanalysed the immunoSEQ multiplex PCR reads using MiXCR and keeps one entry per CDR3 protein. The sample lists 130,000 or so distinct CDR3 sequences; around 86% were seen once. Sequencing input: CD8+ T cells from PBMCs. The origin of the receptors is a human donor with multiple sclerosis. Both conserved end residues are part of each CDR3. Fields, in order: V gene, clone size, J gene, D gene, CDR3 protein, CDR3 DNA. A D gene is named only where the DNA matches it firmly. Expanded clones are given a class, and other clones once, few, many or no size at all.

TRBV28	NA	TRBJ1-1	TRBD1	CASRPDRGQGNTEAFF	TGTGCCAGCAGACCGGACAGGGGGCAAGGGAACACTGAAGCTTTCTTT
TRBV6-1	once	TRBJ2-5	NA	CASSDFAFRGSKETQYF	TGTGCCAGCAGTGATTTCGCTTTTCGGGGGTCCAAAGAGACCCAGTACTTC
TRBV20-1	NA	TRBJ2-7	TRBD2	CSARDQTSGDSSYEQYF	TGCAGTGCTAGAGATCAAACTAGCGGGGATAGCTCCTACGAGCAGTACTTC
TRBV24-1	NA	TRBJ2-5	TRBD2	CATSDRGLEQTQYF	TGTGCCACCAGTGACCGCGGACTAGAACAGACCCAGTACTTC
TRBV19	NA	TRBJ1-1	NA	CASNDGVNTEAFF	TGTGCCAGTAATGACGGAGTGAACACTGAAGCTTTCTTT
TRBV4-1	NA	TRBJ2-1	NA	CASSPLTGATYNEQFF	TGCGCCAGCAGCCCCCTGACGGGGGCTACCTACAATGAGCAGTTCTTC
TRBV7-9	few	TRBJ1-2	NA	CAGRGYSYGYTF	TGTGCAGGCAGGGGCTATTCCTATGGCTACACCTTC
TRBV5-1	NA	TRBJ1-1	TRBD1	CASSSRQGLMNTEAFF	TGCGCCAGCAGCTCCCGACAGGGCCTCATGAACACTGAAGCTTTCTTT
TRBV5-8	NA	TRBJ1-5	TRBD1	CASSVPRQGSNQPQHF	TGTGCCAGCAGCGTACCGCGACAGGGTAGCAATCAGCCCCAGCATTTT
TRBV27	few	TRBJ2-7	TRBD2	CASSLLAGHYEQYF	TGTGCCAGCAGTTTACTAGCGGGGCACTACGAGCAGTACTTC
TRBV5-1	NA	TRBJ1-2	NA	CASSLRTDDGYTF	TGCGCCAGCAGCCTCCGGACGGATGATGGCTACACCTTC
TRBV28	NA	TRBJ1-4	NA	CASSFWGINEKLFF	TGTGCCAGCAGTTTTTGGGGGATTAATGAAAAACTGTTTTTT
TRBV30	NA	TRBJ1-1	TRBD1	CASPGAGGYTEAFF	TGTGCCTCGCCCGGGGCAGGGGGGTACACTGAAGCTTTCTTT
TRBV7-8	NA	TRBJ1-1	NA	CASSSGPMNTEAFF	TGTGCCAGCTCATCGGGGCCTATGAACACTGAAGCTTTCTTT
TRBV29-1	NA	TRBJ2-2	TRBD2	CSVASGGMTRELFF	TGCAGCGTTGCTAGCGGGGGGATGACCCGGGAGCTGTTTTTT
TRBV7-9	NA	TRBJ1-4	TRBD1	CASRPDRGDEKLFF	TGTGCCAGCAGACCGGACAGGGGCGATGAAAAACTGTTTTTT
TRBV29-1	NA	TRBJ2-1	NA	CSVVLRLYNEQFF	TGCAGCGTTGTACTGCGCCTGTACAATGAGCAGTTCTTC
TRBV7-2	once	TRBJ2-2	NA	CASHHVLILGYTGELFF	TGTGCCAGCCATCACGTCTTAATCTTGGGATACACCGGGGAGCTGTTTTTT
TRBV19	once	TRBJ1-1	NA	CASRSGAEAFF	TGTGCCAGCCGTTCAGGGGCTGAAGCTTTCTTT
TRBV30	NA	TRBJ1-1	TRBD1	CAWSTGEDTEAFF	TGTGCCTGGAGTACAGGGGAGGACACTGAAGCTTTCTTT
TRBV7-9	NA	TRBJ1-1	TRBD1	CASSPLTGIEAFF	TGTGCCAGCAGCCCGCTGACAGGGATCGAAGCTTTCTTT
TRBV28	NA	TRBJ1-4	NA	CASSLWGGQGAEKLFF	TGTGCCAGCAGTTTATGGGGAGGCCAAGGGGCTGAAAAACTGTTTTTT
TRBV4-3	NA	TRBJ2-3	TRBD2	CASSQVARELNTDTQYF	TGCGCCAGCAGCCAAGTTGCGCGGGAGCTAAACACAGATACGCAGTATTTT
TRBV2	NA	TRBJ1-6	TRBD1	CASSDDEQGKNSPLHF	TGTGCCAGCAGTGACGACGAACAGGGGAAAAATTCACCCCTCCACTTT
TRBV14	NA	TRBJ2-1	TRBD1	CASSQVFRYDRGQVGNEQFF	TGTGCCAGCAGCCAAGTTTTCCGATATGACAGGGGACAGGTGGGGAATGAGCAGTTCTTC
TRBV13	NA	TRBJ2-5	TRBD2	CASSLRGGGDETQYF	TGTGCCAGCAGCTTAAGGGGCGGGGGGGACGAGACCCAGTACTTC
TRBV7-7	NA	TRBJ2-1	TRBD2	CASSALAGDEQFF	TGTGCTAGCAGCGCTCTGGCGGGAGATGAGCAGTTCTTC
TRBV12-3/TRBV12-4	NA	TRBJ1-2	NA	CASRPVDGYTF	TGTGCCAGCAGGCCCGTGGATGGCTACACCTTC
TRBV9	NA	TRBJ2-5	NA	CASSTRDGMGETQYF	TGTGCCAGCAGCACCCGGGACGGGATGGGAGAGACCCAGTACTTC
TRBV4-3	NA	TRBJ2-1	TRBD2	CASSQDGLAGDNEQFF	TGCGCCAGCAGCCAGGACGGACTAGCGGGAGACAATGAGCAGTTCTTC
TRBV7-9	NA	TRBJ2-1	NA	CASRPEASNEQFF	TGTGCCAGCAGACCGGAAGCCAGTAATGAGCAGTTCTTC
TRBV24-1	NA	TRBJ1-5	TRBD1	CATSESGQGNQPQHF	TGTGCCACCAGTGAGTCCGGACAGGGAAATCAGCCCCAGCATTTT
TRBV4-1	NA	TRBJ1-2	NA	CASSQDLGGSGYTF	TGCGCCAGCAGCCAAGATCTGGGGGGTAGCGGCTACACCTTC